Below, 5 T cell receptor beta chains from the same sample are listed, as sequenced in a study of technical replicates of blood from a few donors. The table came from immunoSEQ multiplex PCR; TCRdb's copy has only in-frame clones and leaves some out. The data hold approximately 66,000 clones, with more than 75% observed a single time. The sample comprised PBMCs. The source of these receptors is a human donor in good health. Some clones in this sample may be carry-over from other donors' samples.

This chain links TRBV7-8 with TRBJ1-1; no definite D call. Germline CDR1 SGHVS, CDR2 FQNEAQ. The V and J ends lost 0 bases and 4 bases respectively, with 15 bases between them. CDR3 length: 16 residues. The CDR3 DNA is TGTGCCAGCAGCTTAGCGAGGGCCCTTCCGAGCACTGAAGCTTTCTTT. Protein sequence: CASSLARALPSTEAFF.

This chain connects TRBV6-5 to TRBJ2-7, with 13 positions matching TRBD2. Losses at the gene ends were 2 bases for V and 7 bases for J; bases not matched to a gene: 5. CDR3 size: 15 residues. CDR1 is MNHEY, CDR2 SVGAGI, per germline. CDR3 coding DNA: TGTGCCAGCAGTTACATTACTAGCGGGGGGGGAGAGCAGTACTTC. Translating it yields CASSYITSGGGEQYF.

The chain uses TRBV11-1 and TRBJ1-1; D gene unclear. The CDR3 covers 12 residues. Germline V lookup: CDR1 SGHAT, CDR2 FQDESV (reference sequence). Trimming removed 4 bases at V and 2 bases at J, with 5 bases between. This CDR3 is CASSSRNTEAFF. CDR3 sequence (DNA): TGTGCCAGCAGCTCGCGAAACACTGAAGCTTTCTTT.

The chain employs TRBV27 and TRBJ2-7, with D possibly being TRBD2 (6 bases). CDR3 length equals 14 residues. V shed 5 bases and J shed 6 bases, with 17 bases lying between them. Germline V gene data show CDR1 as MNHEY and CDR2 as SMNVEV (reference sequence). This CDR3 reads CASSLNGGAGEQYF. The CDR3 DNA follows: TGTGCCAGCAGTCTCAACGGCGGGGCCGGCGAGCAGTACTTC.

This chain uses TRBV11-1 with TRBJ2-5; 12 nucleotides align to TRBD2. Germline V gene sequence: CDR1 SGHAT, CDR2 FQDESV (reference sequence). The CDR3 has 16 residues. V lost 5 bases and J lost 1; bases outside the gene matches: 5. The CDR3 spells CASSPGLAGPQETQYF. The CDR3 DNA sequence: TGTGCCAGCAGCCCGGGACTAGCGGGCCCCCAAGAGACCCAGTACTTC.